The 10 T cell receptor beta chains below were found in one sample sequenced in a study of T cells in Graves' hyperthyroidism and ophthalmopathy. What was amplified from RNA transcripts were TCR beta CDR3 regions. When the TCR CDR3 underwent first-round RT-PCR, the HTBI primer set was used. MiXCR, applied by TCRdb to the multiplex PCR reads, yields one record per CDR3 protein. The data contain more than 650,000 distinct CDR3 sequences, around 13% of them singletons. The specimen sequenced was blood. Receptor source: a woman younger than 35 with Graves' hyperthyroidism.

The chain employs TRBV29-1 and TRBJ2-1, with TRBD2 identical over 8 bases. The V gene end was trimmed by 8 bases and the J gene end by 9 bases; junction bases not matched to a gene: 15. From germline, CDR1 is SQVTM and CDR2 ANQGSEA. The CDR3 is 14 residues long. CDR3 sequence (DNA): TGCAGCTCCGGTGTCGGAGCGGGAGTCGGTGAGCAGTTCTTC. As protein: CSSGVGAGVGEQFF.

This clonotype occurred a few times. The rearrangement uses TRBV6-5 and TRBJ2-7; a weak D match, TRBD2 (6 bases). V lost 2 bases and J 1 base, leaving 15 bases between the germline ends. The CDR3 length is 16 residues. Germline V gives CDR1 MNHEY, CDR2 SVGAGI. CDR3 sequence (DNA): TGTGCCAGCAGTTACACGGCGGGACTCACATCCTACGAGCAGTACTTC. As protein: CASSYTAGLTSYEQYF.

This clonotype was seen only a few times. This chain joins TRBV29-1 and TRBJ1-2; D may be TRBD1 (5 bases). The CDR3 sequence is 12 residues long. The ends were cut back, 3 bases at V and 13 bases at J, with 18 bases in the middle. Germline V gene sequence: CDR1 SQVTM, CDR2 ANQGSEA. The CDR3 here is CSVEGPYGTLTF. CDR3 coding DNA: TGCAGCGTTGAGGGGCCCTATGGTACCCTCACCTTC. Full variable domain (rest looked up from reference TRBV29-1 and TRBJ1-2): SAVISQKPSRDICQRGTSLTIQCQVDSQVTMMFWYRQQPGQSLTLIATANQGSEATYESGFVIDKFPISRPNLTFSTLTVSNMSPEDSSIYLCSVEGPYGTLTFGSGTRLTVV.

V gene TRBV20-1 combines with J gene TRBJ2-5; D is ambiguous. V was clipped by 1 base and J by 0 bases, with 6 bases between them. The CDR3 totals 13 residues. The germline V gene encodes CDR1 DFQATT and CDR2 SNEGSKA (reference sequence). This CDR3 reads CSARAMDQETQYF. CDR3 bases: TGCAGTGCTAGAGCTATGGACCAAGAGACCCAGTACTTC.

This clonotype was seen only a few times. The V call is TRBV7-2, the J call TRBJ2-3, with 12 bases aligning to TRBD2. The CDR3 length is 15 residues. Germline V gene lookup returns CDR1 SGHTA and CDR2 FQGNSA. J lost 5 bases, V lost 5 bases, and 5 bases had no gene match. The CDR3 is CASSQGLAGRDTQYF. In DNA form, the CDR3 reads TGTGCCAGCAGCCAGGGACTAGCGGGCCGAGATACGCAGTATTTT.

This clonotype was observed a handful of times. The chain combines TRBV10-1 with TRBJ2-3; weak D call: TRBD1 (6 bases). V was shortened by 0 bases and J by 2 bases, with 15 bases between the two germline ends. The CDR3 spans 17 residues. The germline gives CDR1 WNHNN, CDR2 SYGVQD (reference sequence). DNA for the CDR3: TGCGCCAGCAGTGAGTCGAGCAGGGGAGTCCCCACAGATACGCAGTATTTT. This sequence encodes CASSESSRGVPTDTQYF.

The chain employs TRBV28 and TRBJ2-1, with TRBD2 matching over 10 bases. The germline CDR1 and CDR2 sequences are MDHEN and SYDVKM. The CDR3 consists of 16 residues. With 2 bases clipped from V and 10 bases from J, the junction kept 11 bases outside the gene matches. The CDR3 DNA reads TGTGCCAGCAGTTTAGGGCTAGCGGGAGCCAGGTGGGAGCAGTTCTTC. This encodes CASSLGLAGARWEQFF.

V usage is TRBV4-1 and J usage is TRBJ2-5, with no clear D. The germline gives CDR1 MGHRA, CDR2 YSYEKL. V was cut by 3 bases and J by 1 base, with 18 bases left in between. This CDR3 contains 17 residues. In DNA, the CDR3 is TGCGCCAGCAGCCACCCCAGACAAAGCCCACTCCAAGAGACCCAGTACTTC. Its translation: CASSHPRQSPLQETQYF.

This clonotype was seen ten or more times. The chain uses TRBV20-1 and TRBJ2-7; D unresolved. The CDR3 totals 13 residues. V was cut by 1 base and J by 5 bases, with 12 bases left in between. Germline CDR1 and CDR2: DFQATT and SNEGSKA (reference sequence). The CDR3 sequence: CSARVSQVHEQYF. The CDR3 DNA is TGCAGTGCTAGAGTTAGCCAGGTACACGAGCAGTACTTC.

This clonotype was recorded many times. This chain uses TRBV7-8 with TRBJ2-1; 9 nucleotides agree with TRBD2. The CDR3 length is 15 residues. Germline values: CDR1 SGHVS, CDR2 FQNEAQ. Losses at the gene ends were 1 base for V and 2 bases for J; bases not matched to a gene: 0. Here the CDR3 reads CASSLGGRAYNEQFF. CDR3 DNA: TGTGCCAGCAGCTTAGGCGGGAGGGCCTACAATGAGCAGTTCTTC. Full variable domain (rest looked up from reference TRBV7-8 and TRBJ2-1): GAGVSQSPRYKVAKRGQDVALRCDPISGHVSLFWYQQALGQGPEFLTYFQNEAQLDKSGLPSDRFFAERPEGSVSTLKIQRTQQEDSAVYLCASSLGGRAYNEQFFGPGTRLTVL.